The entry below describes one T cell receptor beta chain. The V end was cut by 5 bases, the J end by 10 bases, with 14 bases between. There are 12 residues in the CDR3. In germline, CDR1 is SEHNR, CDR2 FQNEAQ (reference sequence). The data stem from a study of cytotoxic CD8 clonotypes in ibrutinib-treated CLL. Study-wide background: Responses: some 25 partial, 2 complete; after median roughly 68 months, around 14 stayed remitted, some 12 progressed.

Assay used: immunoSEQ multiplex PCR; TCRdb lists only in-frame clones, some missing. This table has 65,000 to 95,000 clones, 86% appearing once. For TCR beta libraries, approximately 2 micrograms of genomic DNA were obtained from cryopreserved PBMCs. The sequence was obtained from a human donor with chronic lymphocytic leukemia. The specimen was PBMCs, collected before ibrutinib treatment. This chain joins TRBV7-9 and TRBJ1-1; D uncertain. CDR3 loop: CASSRGPKRAFF. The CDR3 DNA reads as TGTGCCAGCAGCCGAGGACCCAAGAGAGCTTTCTTT.